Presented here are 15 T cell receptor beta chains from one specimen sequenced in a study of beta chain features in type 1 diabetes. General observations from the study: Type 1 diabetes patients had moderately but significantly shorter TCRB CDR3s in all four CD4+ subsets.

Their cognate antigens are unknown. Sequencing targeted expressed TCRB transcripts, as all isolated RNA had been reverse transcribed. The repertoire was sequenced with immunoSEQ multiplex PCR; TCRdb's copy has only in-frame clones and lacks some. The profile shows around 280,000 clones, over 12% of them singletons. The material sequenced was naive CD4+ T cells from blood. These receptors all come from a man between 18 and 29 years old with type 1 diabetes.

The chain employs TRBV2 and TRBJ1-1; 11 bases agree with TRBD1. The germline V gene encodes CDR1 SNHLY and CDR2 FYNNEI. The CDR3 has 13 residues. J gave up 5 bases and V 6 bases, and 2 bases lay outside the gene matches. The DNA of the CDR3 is TGTGCCAGCAGAGGGACAGGGGGAACTGAAGCTTTCTTT. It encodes CASRGTGGTEAFF. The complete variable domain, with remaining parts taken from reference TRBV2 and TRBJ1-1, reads EPEVTQTPSHQVTQMGQEVILRCVPISNHLYFYWYRQILGQKVEFLVSFYNNEISEKSEIFDDQFSVERPDGSNFTLKIRSTKLEDSAMYFCASRGTGGTEAFFGQGTRLTVV.

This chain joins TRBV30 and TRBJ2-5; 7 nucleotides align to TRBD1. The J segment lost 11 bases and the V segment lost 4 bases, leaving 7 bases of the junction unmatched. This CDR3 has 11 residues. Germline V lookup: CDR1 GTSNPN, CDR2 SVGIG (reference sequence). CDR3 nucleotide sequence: TGTGCCTGGACAGGGGGTCGAGAGCAGTACTTC. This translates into CAWTGGREQYF.

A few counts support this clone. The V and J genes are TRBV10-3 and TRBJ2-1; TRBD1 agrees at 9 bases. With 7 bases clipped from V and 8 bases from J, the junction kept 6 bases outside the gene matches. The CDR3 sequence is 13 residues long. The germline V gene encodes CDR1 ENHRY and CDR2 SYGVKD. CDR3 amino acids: CAITGTGMDEQFF. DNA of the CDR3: TGTGCCATCACAGGGACAGGGATGGATGAGCAGTTCTTC.

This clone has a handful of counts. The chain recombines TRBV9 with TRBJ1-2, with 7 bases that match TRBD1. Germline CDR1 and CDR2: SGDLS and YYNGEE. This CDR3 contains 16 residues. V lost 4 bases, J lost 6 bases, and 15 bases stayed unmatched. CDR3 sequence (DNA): TGTGCCAGCAGCACAAGCCCCGTACAGGGGCTGGATGGCTACACCTTC. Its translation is CASSTSPVQGLDGYTF.

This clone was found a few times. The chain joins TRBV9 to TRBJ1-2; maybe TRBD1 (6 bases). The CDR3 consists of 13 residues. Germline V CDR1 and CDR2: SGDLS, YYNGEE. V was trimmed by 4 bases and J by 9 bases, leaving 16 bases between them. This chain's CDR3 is CASSLGTPSSYTF. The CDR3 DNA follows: TGTGCCAGCAGCCTTGGGACACCCTCGAGCTACACCTTC.

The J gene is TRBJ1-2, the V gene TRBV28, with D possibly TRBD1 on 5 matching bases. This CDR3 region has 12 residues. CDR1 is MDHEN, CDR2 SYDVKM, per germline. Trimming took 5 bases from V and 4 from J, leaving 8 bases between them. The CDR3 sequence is CASSGDSYGYTF. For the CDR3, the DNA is TGTGCCAGCAGTGGCGACAGCTATGGCTACACCTTC.

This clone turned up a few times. CDR3 amino acids: CATLASRNEQFF. The CDR3 DNA is TGTGCCACCCTAGCCAGCCGCAATGAGCAGTTCTTC. This sequence joins TRBV15 and TRBJ2-1, with a weak D call TRBD2 (5 bases). Germline V CDR1 and CDR2: LNHNV, YYDKDF (reference sequence). V lost 8 bases and J 6 bases, leaving 11 bases between the germline ends. The CDR3 extends over 12 amino acids.

The CDR3 region is CASSSITGFTGELFF. The CDR3 DNA sequence: TGTGCCAGCAGCTCGATCACAGGATTCACCGGGGAGCTGTTTTTT. This sequence joins TRBV7-2 and TRBJ2-2, with a weak D call TRBD1 (5 bases). Germline CDR1 is SGHTA and CDR2 is FQGNSA. Trimming cost V 4 bases and J 4 bases, with 13 bases left between them. This CDR3 is built from 15 residues.

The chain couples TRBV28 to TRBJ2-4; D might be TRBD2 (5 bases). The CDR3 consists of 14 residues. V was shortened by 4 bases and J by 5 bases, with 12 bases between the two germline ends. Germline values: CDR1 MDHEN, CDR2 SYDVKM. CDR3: CASSSPGRENIQYF. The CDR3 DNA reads TGTGCCAGCAGTTCGCCGGGAAGGGAAAACATTCAGTACTTC.

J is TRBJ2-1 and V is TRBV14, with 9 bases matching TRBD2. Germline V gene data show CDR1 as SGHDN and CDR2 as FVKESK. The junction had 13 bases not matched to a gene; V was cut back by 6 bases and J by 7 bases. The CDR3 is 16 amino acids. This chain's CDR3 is CASRPSGASIGNEQFF. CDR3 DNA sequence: TGTGCCAGCAGGCCTAGCGGGGCTAGTATAGGGAATGAGCAGTTCTTC.

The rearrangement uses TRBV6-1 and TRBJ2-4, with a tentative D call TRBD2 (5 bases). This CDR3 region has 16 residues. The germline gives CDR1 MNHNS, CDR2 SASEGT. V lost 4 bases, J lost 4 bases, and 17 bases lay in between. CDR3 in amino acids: CASSAVLGVAKNIQYF. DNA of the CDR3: TGTGCCAGCAGTGCGGTCCTCGGGGTGGCTAAAAACATTCAGTACTTC.

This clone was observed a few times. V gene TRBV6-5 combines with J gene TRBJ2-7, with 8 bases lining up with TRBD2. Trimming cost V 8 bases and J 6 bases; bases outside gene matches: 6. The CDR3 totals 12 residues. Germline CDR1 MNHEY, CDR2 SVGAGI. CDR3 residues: CASLGLAREQYF. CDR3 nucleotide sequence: TGTGCCAGCCTCGGACTAGCTCGCGAGCAGTACTTC.

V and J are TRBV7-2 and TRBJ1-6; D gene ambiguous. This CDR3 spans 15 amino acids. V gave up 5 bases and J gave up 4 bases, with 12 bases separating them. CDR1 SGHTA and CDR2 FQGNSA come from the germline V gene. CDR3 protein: CASSPGGNYNSPLHF. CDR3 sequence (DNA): TGTGCCAGCAGCCCCGGCGGAAATTATAATTCACCCCTCCACTTT.

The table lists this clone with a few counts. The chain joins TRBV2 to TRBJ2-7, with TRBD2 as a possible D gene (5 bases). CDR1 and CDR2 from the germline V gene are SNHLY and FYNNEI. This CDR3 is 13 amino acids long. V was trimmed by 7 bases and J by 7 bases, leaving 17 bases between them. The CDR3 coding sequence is TGTGCCAGCAAAGGGAGCAGCCTGAAAGAGCAGTACTTC. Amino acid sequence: CASKGSSLKEQYF.

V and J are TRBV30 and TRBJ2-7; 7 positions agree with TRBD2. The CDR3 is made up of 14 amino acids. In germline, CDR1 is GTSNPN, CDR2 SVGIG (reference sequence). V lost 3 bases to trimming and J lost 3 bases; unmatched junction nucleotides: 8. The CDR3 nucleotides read TGTGCCTGGAGGGTTGGGACTACTTTCTACGAGCAGTACTTC. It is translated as CAWRVGTTFYEQYF.